This entry concerns a single TCR beta chain. Antigen unknown. Original processing methods: Lowest detectable productive clonotype frequency was 2.59 x 10-5. Profiled with immunoSEQ multiplex PCR; TCRdb holds only in-frame clones, not every one. D and trimming come from the DNA, and the V and J calls and clone size come from that table. The sample shows more than 30,000 clones, around 82% of them seen only once. Per the germline V gene, CDR1 is LNHDA and CDR2 is SQIVND (reference sequence). Trimming shortened V by 8 bases and J by 4 bases, and 14 bases separated the two germline ends. The CDR3 is 14 amino acids. This specimen belongs to a study of STAT5B mutations in CD4+ large granular lymphocyte leukemia. The study's findings and limits: 8/27 top patient clones versus 2/35 control clones were TRBV06-family. No patients shared main leukemic clonotypes, though less than 30% appeared at low frequency elsewhere. CD4-sorted patient repertoires seemed more clonal than healthy CD4+ repertoires.

The material sequenced was CD4+ T cells from blood buffy coats. This chain connects TRBV19 to TRBJ2-2; tentative D call: TRBD2 (6 bases). The TCR comes from a human donor in good health. The CDR3: CASSSLRGTGELFF. As DNA, the CDR3 is TGTGCCAGTTCCTCTTTGCGGGGCACCGGGGAGCTGTTTTTT.